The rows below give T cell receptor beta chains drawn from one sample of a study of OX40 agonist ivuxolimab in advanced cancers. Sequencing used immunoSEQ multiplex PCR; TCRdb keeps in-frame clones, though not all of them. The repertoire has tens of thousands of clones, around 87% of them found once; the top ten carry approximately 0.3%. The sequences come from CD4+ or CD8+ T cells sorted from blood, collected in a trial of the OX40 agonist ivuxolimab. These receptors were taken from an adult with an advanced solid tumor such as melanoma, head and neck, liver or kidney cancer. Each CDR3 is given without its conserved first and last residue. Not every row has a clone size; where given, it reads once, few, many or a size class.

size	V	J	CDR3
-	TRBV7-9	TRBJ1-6	ASSNRGLRGDSYNSPLH
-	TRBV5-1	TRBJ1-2	ASSLTLPTGGGGYT
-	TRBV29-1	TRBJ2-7	SVGDYEQY
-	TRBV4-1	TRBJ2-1	ASSQDGGGLYNEQF
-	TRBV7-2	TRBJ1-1	ASSFGDRLYTEAF
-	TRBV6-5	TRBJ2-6	ASTEPGANVLT
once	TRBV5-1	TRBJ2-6	ASSLGPQVPGANVLT
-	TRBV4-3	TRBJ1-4	ASSQVSAGKNEKLF
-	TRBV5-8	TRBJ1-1	ASSLEDRGNTEAF
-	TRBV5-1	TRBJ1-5	ASSIQGNQPQH
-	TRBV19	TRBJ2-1	ASSPQAGTDEQF
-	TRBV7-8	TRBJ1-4	ASNLGAGVLEKLF
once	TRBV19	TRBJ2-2	ASRPTDRGRVGELF
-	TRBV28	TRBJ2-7	ASSSRTAEQY
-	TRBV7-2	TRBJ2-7	ASSRLAPFYEQY
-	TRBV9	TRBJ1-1	ASSQRTGLGTEAF
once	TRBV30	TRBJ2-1	AWAYAHRTSGRRDEQF
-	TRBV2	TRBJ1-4	ASRPTPTNEKLF
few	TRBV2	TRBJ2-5	ASSKGLAGQETQY
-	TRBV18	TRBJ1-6	ASSPWVPGTGGSPLH
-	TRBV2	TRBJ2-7	ASSEDRLAGGTYEQY
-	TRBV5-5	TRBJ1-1	ASSFWTGNTEAF
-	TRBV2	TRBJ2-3	ASSRLAGVTDTQY
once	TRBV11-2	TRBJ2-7	ASSLEGGYEQY
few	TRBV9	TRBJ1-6	ASSATPGGDSPLH
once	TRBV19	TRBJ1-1	ASSAAGVVTAF
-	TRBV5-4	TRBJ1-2	ASSSGSTGVSGYT
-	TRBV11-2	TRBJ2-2	ASSPSKARTGELF
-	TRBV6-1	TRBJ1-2	ASRGGTNYGYT
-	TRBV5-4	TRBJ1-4	ASSFRQGGTNEKLF
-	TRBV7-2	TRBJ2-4	ASSRPGRGNIQY
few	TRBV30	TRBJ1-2	ACRRPSRIYGYT
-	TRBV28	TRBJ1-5	ASSLGLSGAGNQPQH
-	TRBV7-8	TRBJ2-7	ASRATLGTGTYEQY
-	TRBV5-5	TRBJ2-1	ASSVAGGTTDEQF
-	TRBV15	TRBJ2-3	ATSRDWASGSTDTQY
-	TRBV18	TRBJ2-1	ASSPSSQNEQF
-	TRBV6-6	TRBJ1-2	ASSRTGQDYGYT
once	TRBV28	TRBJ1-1	ASSLPLVVNTEAF